Sequencing of this TCR beta chain was carried out in a study of blood T cells in healthy people across ages. Donors were healthy Caucasian individuals from Russia aged roughly 6 to 95. A minimum of 5 micrograms of total RNA was extracted per sample. A second PCR of about 6 to 11 cycles used a sample-barcoded 5' primer and a J-beta primer mix. Each CDR3 protein gets one entry after TCRdb re-called the 5' RACE reads with MiXCR. This sample has fewer than 2,000,000 distinct CDR3 sequences, with 35% to 50% found just once. Germline CDR1 reads SEHNR; CDR2 reads FQNEAQ (reference sequence). Trimming removed 1 base from V and 1 base from J, with 13 bases in between. CDR3 length: 16 amino acids.

This TCR came from a human donor in good health. Specimen: blood. The chain recombines TRBV7-9 with TRBJ1-1; weak D call: TRBD1 (5 bases). The CDR3 DNA follows: TGTGCCAGCAGCTTAGTTGGCGGCAGGGAGAACACTGAAGCTTTCTTT. Translating gives CASSLVGGRENTEAFF.